These 16 T cell receptor beta chains were sequenced from one sample in a study of PD-1 blockade in classical Hodgkin lymphoma. The data were produced by immunoSEQ multiplex PCR, yet TCRdb's version contains in-frame clones alone and is incomplete. The table includes roughly 64,000 clones, just over 90% detected once. The time point is: cycle 4 day 1 (C4D1), after about 6 weeks of nivolumab. Exposure to brentuximab vedotin varied, and each patient had relapsed following autologous stem cell transplantation. Sequenced material: peripheral blood mononuclear cells (PBMCs), taken before the fourth cycle of nivolumab. The source is a human donor with classical Hodgkin lymphoma.

V usage is TRBV7-9 and J usage is TRBJ2-5; perhaps TRBD1 as D (5 bases). The CDR3 spans 13 residues. The germline gives CDR1 SEHNR, CDR2 FQNEAQ (reference sequence). Trimming pared 5 bases from V and 2 bases from J, leaving 9 bases between. CDR3 DNA: TGTGCCAGCAGCCCAGGGAATCAAGAGACCCAGTACTTC. Encoded protein: CASSPGNQETQYF. Looking up the rest from reference TRBV7-9 and TRBJ2-5 gives the full variable domain: DTGVSQNPRHKITKRGQNVTFRCDPISEHNRLYWYRQTLGQGPEFLTYFQNEAQLEKSRLLSDRFSAERPKGSFSTLEIQRTEQGDSAMYLCASSPGNQETQYFGPGTRLLVL.

The chain employs TRBV19 and TRBJ1-1; unclear D gene. V lost 8 bases and J lost 2, with 9 bases in between. This CDR3 is built from 12 residues. Germline V gene lookup returns CDR1 LNHDA and CDR2 SQIVND (reference sequence). CDR3 residues: CASSYANTEAFF. The DNA for the CDR3 is TGTGCCAGTTCGTACGCAAACACTGAAGCTTTCTTT.

J is TRBJ2-7 and V is TRBV27; TRBD1 matches at 7 bases. Unmatched junction bases numbered 11, after V lost 5 bases and J lost 4 bases. The CDR3 runs to 15 residues. Germline CDR1 MNHEY, CDR2 SMNVEV (reference sequence). CDR3 region: CASSANRGEGYEQYF. The CDR3 bases are TGTGCCAGCAGTGCTAACAGGGGTGAAGGATACGAGCAGTACTTC.

The genes are TRBV28 and TRBJ2-1; the D is unclear. This CDR3 comprises 11 residues. V was cut by 3 bases and J by 7 bases, with 4 bases left in between. CDR1 is MDHEN and CDR2 is SYDVKM in the germline V gene. CDR3 residues: CASSLGNEQFF. CDR3 in DNA: TGTGCCAGCAGTTTGGGTAATGAGCAGTTCTTC.

CDR3 loop: CASSGLAGWGTLYNEQFF. Written as DNA, the CDR3 is TGTGCCAGCAGCGGACTAGCGGGATGGGGCACGCTATACAATGAGCAGTTCTTC. The chain has TRBV27 and TRBJ2-1, with TRBD2 matching over 12 bases. Germline values: CDR1 MNHEY, CDR2 SMNVEV (reference sequence). The CDR3 runs 18 residues. With 6 bases clipped from V and 4 bases from J, the junction kept 13 bases outside the gene matches.

J is TRBJ2-1 and V is TRBV6-6; unclear D gene. CDR1 is MNHNY and CDR2 is SVGAGI in the germline V gene (reference sequence). V lost 8 bases and J 4 bases, leaving 12 bases between the germline ends. The CDR3 sequence is 13 residues long. CDR3: CASRALGYNEQFF. CDR3 sequence (DNA): TGTGCCAGCCGTGCGCTGGGGTACAATGAGCAGTTCTTC.

This clone was observed a single time. The chain employs TRBV7-9 and TRBJ1-2; D is possibly TRBD1 (6 bases). Germline loops: CDR1 SEHNR, CDR2 FQNEAQ (reference sequence). CDR3 length equals 14 residues. Trimming shortened V by 7 bases and J by 3 bases, and 15 bases separated the two germline ends. DNA of the CDR3: TGTGCCAGCACCCGGGGGGAGGGGGACTATGGCTACACCTTC. It is translated as CASTRGEGDYGYTF.

The chain links TRBV28 to TRBJ1-1; D possibly corresponds to TRBD1 (5 bases). Germline V gene sequence: CDR1 MDHEN, CDR2 SYDVKM. Trimming shortened V by 7 bases and J by 2 bases, and 14 bases separated the two germline ends. The CDR3 totals 14 residues. The CDR3 DNA reads as TGTGCCAGCACCACGGGGCGTTTAAACACTGAAGCTTTCTTT. Translated, it gives CASTTGRLNTEAFF.

This chain joins TRBV2 and TRBJ2-1; a possible D gene is TRBD2 (5 bases). Germline loops: CDR1 SNHLY, CDR2 FYNNEI. The V gene lost 1 base and the J gene lost 6 bases, with 13 bases spanning the gap. There are 15 residues in the CDR3. CDR3 residues: CASSEGTKAGNEQFF. CDR3 nucleotides: TGTGCCAGCAGTGAAGGGACCAAGGCGGGCAATGAGCAGTTCTTC.

The V gene is TRBV10-3, the J gene TRBJ2-7; unclear D gene. V was shortened by 4 bases and J by 0 bases, with 10 bases between the two germline ends. This CDR3 region has 14 residues. CDR1 and CDR2 (germline): ENHRY, SYGVKD. CDR3 loop: CAISGGSSSYEQYF. The CDR3 nucleotides are TGTGCCATCAGTGGTGGGTCCAGCTCCTACGAGCAGTACTTC.

The gene calls are TRBV5-1 and TRBJ2-2; 15 positions match TRBD2. The germline V gene encodes CDR1 SGHRS and CDR2 YFSETQ. J lost 6 bases, V lost 7 bases, and 16 bases had no gene match. The CDR3 spans 19 residues. CDR3 loop: CASGWTSGRAILSSGELFF. The DNA for the CDR3 is TGCGCCAGCGGATGGACTAGCGGGAGGGCTATTCTGTCGTCCGGGGAGCTGTTTTTT.

The chain joins TRBV11-2 to TRBJ2-3; no definite D call. The CDR3 has 14 amino acids. Trimming took 3 bases from V and 0 from J, leaving 7 bases between them. Germline CDR1 is SGHAT and CDR2 is FQNNGV. The CDR3 DNA reads TGTGCCAGCAGCTTGAATCCCAGCACAGATACGCAGTATTTT. It specifies CASSLNPSTDTQYF.

The genes are TRBV28 and TRBJ2-7; 8 bases fit TRBD2. The ends lost 6 bases at V and 2 bases at J; junction bases unmatched: 6. The CDR3 spans 14 residues. Per the germline V gene, CDR1 is MDHEN and CDR2 is SYDVKM. CDR3 coding DNA: TGTGCCAGCAGCCCTCTAGCGGGCCCCTACGAGCAGTACTTC. Translating it yields CASSPLAGPYEQYF.

The chain is built from TRBV19 and TRBJ1-5, with D possibly being TRBD1 (5 bases). Germline V gene sequence: CDR1 LNHDA, CDR2 SQIVND (reference sequence). V shed 4 bases and J shed 3 bases, with 13 bases lying between them. This CDR3 contains 15 residues. For the CDR3, the DNA is TGTGCCAGTAGTAGCAGGGTGGCGTTCAATCAGCCCCAGCATTTT. It codes for CASSSRVAFNQPQHF. Filled out from reference TRBV19 and TRBJ1-5, the complete variable domain reads DGGITQSPKYLFRKEGQNVTLSCEQNLNHDAMYWYRQDPGQGLRLIYYSQIVNDFQKGDIAEGYSVSREKKESFPLTVTSAQKNPTAFYLCASSSRVAFNQPQHFGDGTRLSIL.

As concerns this clone: Additional DNA sequences in this sample encode the identical CDR3. The chain has TRBV25-1 and TRBJ1-2; TRBD1 aligns across 10 bases. This CDR3 spans 16 amino acids. Germline V CDR1 and CDR2: MGHDK, SYGVNS. V shed 1 base and J 4 bases; nucleotides not matched to a gene: 6. The CDR3 DNA follows: TGTGCCAGCAGTGAATCTGGGACAGGGGAGAGCTATGGCTACACCTTC. Translation: CASSESGTGESYGYTF.

The rearrangement uses TRBV9 and TRBJ2-5; TRBD1 matches at 7 bases. Germline V gene data show CDR1 as SGDLS and CDR2 as YYNGEE. With V trimmed by 0 bases and J by 2 bases, 1 base remained unmatched. The CDR3 extends over 14 amino acids. This chain's CDR3 is CASSVAGQQETQYF. The DNA of the CDR3 is TGTGCCAGCAGCGTAGCGGGACAGCAAGAGACCCAGTACTTC. Complete variable domain (other parts from reference TRBV9 and TRBJ2-5): DSGVTQTPKHLITATGQRVTLRCSPRSGDLSVYWYQQSLDQGLQFLIQYYNGEERAKGNILERFSAQQFPDLHSELNLSSLELGDSALYFCASSVAGQQETQYFGPGTRLLVL.